A selection of T cell receptor beta chains follows, all from one sample in a study of blood T cell repertoires in COVID-19. Profiling relied on immunoSEQ multiplex PCR, and the TCRdb table lists in-frame clones only, not all of them. Of hundreds of thousands of clones in the sample, 86% were seen once. The specimen was peripheral blood. The receptors here all came from a woman in her twenties or thirties with active or convalescent COVID-19. CDR3s include the opening cysteine and the closing phenylalanine or tryptophan. The order of the fields is clone size, J gene, D gene, V gene, CDR3 protein, CDR3 DNA. D genes are given only for firm matches. Not every row has a clone size; where given, it reads once, few, many or a size class.

. TRBJ1-1 TRBD1 TRBV5-1 CASSLTGPEAFF TGCGCCAGCAGCCTGACAGGGCCTGAAGCTTTCTTT
few TRBJ1-4 TRBD1 TRBV24-1 CATSYPPGGGNEKLFF TGTGCCACCAGTTACCCTCCAGGGGGCGGTAACGAAAAACTGTTTTTT
. TRBJ1-1 TRBD1 TRBV7-6 CASRVGQGMFNTEAFF TGTGCCAGCAGAGTCGGACAGGGGATGTTCAACACTGAAGCTTTCTTT
. TRBJ1-2 . TRBV5-1 CASSLQETNYGYTF TGCGCCAGCAGCTTACAGGAGACTAACTATGGCTACACCTTC
. TRBJ2-1 . TRBV2 CASSEEEPGLQFF TGTGCCAGCAGTGAAGAGGAGCCCGGATTACAGTTCTTC
. TRBJ1-2 . TRBV4-1 CASSQLGRGLNRNYGYTF TGCGCCAGCAGCCAATTGGGTAGGGGGTTAAATCGTAACTATGGCTACACCTTC
. TRBJ2-1 . TRBV27 CASTLLGSGDNEQFF TGTGCCAGCACCCTTCTAGGGTCGGGAGACAATGAGCAGTTCTTC
few TRBJ1-6 . TRBV6-5 CASSYSLGQFYSPLHF TGTGCCAGCAGTTACTCCCTAGGACAGTTTTATTCACCCCTCCACTTT
. TRBJ1-2 . TRBV6-5 CASSYAQGLGYGYTF TGTGCCAGCAGTTACGCGCAGGGTTTAGGCTATGGCTACACCTTC
. TRBJ1-3 . TRBV6-5 CASSKTAVAGNTIYF TGTGCCAGCAGTAAAACAGCGGTGGCTGGAAACACCATATATTTT
few TRBJ1-5 . TRBV24-1 CATSDPGEGNQPQHF TGTGCCACCAGTGACCCTGGGGAGGGTAATCAGCCCCAGCATTTT
few TRBJ2-7 TRBD1 TRBV2 CASSDPGQASSYEQYF TGTGCCAGCAGCGATCCGGGACAGGCGAGCTCCTACGAGCAGTACTTC
. TRBJ1-1 . TRBV19 CASRLSRVLEAFF TGTGCCAGTAGATTAAGTCGGGTACTTGAAGCTTTCTTT
. TRBJ1-1 TRBD1 TRBV5-4 CASSSPGTGATEAFF TGTGCCAGCAGCTCACCCGGGACAGGGGCCACTGAAGCTTTCTTT
. TRBJ2-2 TRBD1 TRBV4-1 CASSRTGGSSKQGANTGELFF TGCGCCAGCAGCCGCACAGGGGGATCCTCAAAGCAAGGGGCGAACACCGGGGAGCTGTTTTTT
once TRBJ1-4 . TRBV5-1 CASSFQGTTAGEKLFF TGCGCCAGCAGCTTCCAGGGGACGACCGCAGGAGAAAAACTGTTTTTT
. TRBJ1-1 . TRBV6-5 CASRPPQQGPEAFF TGTGCCAGCCGTCCGCCGCAACAGGGTCCTGAAGCTTTCTTT
. TRBJ2-7 TRBD2 TRBV5-1 CASSQGLAGGYEQYF TGCGCCAGCAGCCAGGGACTAGCGGGAGGGTACGAGCAGTACTTC
. TRBJ2-3 TRBD2 TRBV14 CASSQGLAGATDTQYF TGTGCCAGCAGCCAAGGCCTAGCGGGAGCCACAGATACGCAGTATTTT
. TRBJ2-3 . TRBV5-8 CASSLTTGGYTQYF TGTGCCAGCAGCTTAACGACCGGGGGTTATACGCAGTATTTT
. TRBJ1-1 TRBD1 TRBV18 CASSPGTGLSTEAFF TGTGCCAGCTCCCCCGGGACAGGGTTATCCACTGAAGCTTTCTTT
. TRBJ2-7 TRBD1 TRBV6-5 CASSWTGGINEQYF TGTGCCAGCAGTTGGACAGGGGGTATAAACGAGCAGTACTTC
. TRBJ1-2 TRBD1 TRBV18 CASSPSTGGGSYGYTF TGTGCCAGCTCACCATCGACAGGGGGCGGAAGCTATGGCTACACCTTC
. TRBJ1-1 . TRBV6-5 CASSYGGGGTEAFF TGTGCCAGCAGTTACGGGGGAGGGGGCACTGAAGCTTTCTTT
. TRBJ2-2 TRBD2 TRBV23-1 CASSPSGLAGGSANTGELFF TGCGCCAGCAGTCCCTCAGGACTAGCGGGAGGGAGCGCGAACACCGGGGAGCTGTTTTTT
. TRBJ1-4 . TRBV25-1 CASRPLGGDNEKLFF TGTGCCAGCAGGCCCCTTGGAGGGGATAATGAAAAACTGTTTTTT
. TRBJ1-2 . TRBV10-3 CAISDSFESYGYTF TGTGCCATCAGTGACTCTTTTGAGAGCTATGGCTACACCTTC
. TRBJ2-7 TRBD2 TRBV14 CASSQVTSGTYSYEQYF TGTGCCAGCAGCCAAGTTACTAGCGGGACCTACTCGTACGAGCAGTACTTC
. TRBJ2-1 . TRBV20-1 CSAGDLSEQFF TGCAGTGCTGGTGACCTTAGTGAGCAGTTCTTC
once TRBJ1-1 . TRBV20-1 CSASTGKDTEAFF TGCAGTGCTAGTACGGGGAAGGACACTGAAGCTTTCTTT
. TRBJ1-6 TRBD1 TRBV6-1 CASSEQTGVANSPLHF TGTGCCAGCAGTGAACAGACAGGGGTGGCCAATTCACCCCTCCACTTT
. TRBJ2-5 TRBD2 TRBV7-2 CASSLPRTSGGDYQETQYF TGTGCCAGCAGCTTACCTCGGACTAGCGGGGGGGACTACCAAGAGACCCAGTACTTC
. TRBJ2-7 TRBD1 TRBV6-5 CASSRDRGEQYF TGTGCCAGCAGCAGGGACAGGGGCGAGCAGTACTTC
. TRBJ1-5 TRBD1 TRBV5-4 CASSLDTGGFETQHF TGTGCCAGCAGCTTGGACACAGGGGGATTTGAAACCCAGCATTTT
. TRBJ2-7 TRBD2 TRBV24-1 CATPGLAGRKSGEQYF TGTGCCACCCCGGGACTAGCGGGAAGAAAGTCTGGGGAGCAGTACTTC
. TRBJ1-3 TRBD1 TRBV15 CATSGTGFNTIYF TGTGCCACCAGCGGGACAGGGTTCAACACCATATATTTT
few TRBJ1-2 . TRBV28 CASSLPPTLGGHGYTF TGTGCCAGCAGTTTACCTCCAACCCTCGGCGGGCATGGCTACACCTTC
. TRBJ2-2 TRBD1 TRBV12-5 CASGPGQGTTGELFF TGTGCTAGTGGTCCCGGACAGGGTACCACCGGGGAGCTGTTTTTT
. TRBJ2-7 TRBD2 TRBV4-2 CASSQEVGLAYFYEQYF TGTGCCAGCAGCCAAGAAGTCGGACTAGCTTACTTCTACGAGCAGTACTTC
. TRBJ1-2 . TRBV2 CASSPSRDNYGYTF TGTGCCAGCAGCCCCTCCAGGGATAACTATGGCTACACCTTC
. TRBJ2-7 . TRBV7-8 CASSSGHNYEQYF TGTGCCAGCAGCTCGGGACACAACTACGAGCAGTACTTC
. TRBJ2-7 TRBD2 TRBV25-1 CASSESGGPSYEQYF TGTGCCAGCAGTGAAAGCGGGGGTCCCTCCTACGAGCAGTACTTC
. TRBJ1-6 TRBD1 TRBV27 CASTRDRGFSPLHF TGTGCCAGCACTCGGGACAGGGGATTTTCACCCCTCCACTTT
. TRBJ2-1 TRBD2 TRBV5-1 CASSLPAGGLLGEQFF TGCGCCAGCAGCTTGCCCGCGGGAGGCCTCCTCGGGGAGCAGTTCTTC
. TRBJ1-5 . TRBV19 CASNGGSSNQPQHF TGTGCCAGTAACGGCGGCTCTAGCAATCAGCCCCAGCATTTT